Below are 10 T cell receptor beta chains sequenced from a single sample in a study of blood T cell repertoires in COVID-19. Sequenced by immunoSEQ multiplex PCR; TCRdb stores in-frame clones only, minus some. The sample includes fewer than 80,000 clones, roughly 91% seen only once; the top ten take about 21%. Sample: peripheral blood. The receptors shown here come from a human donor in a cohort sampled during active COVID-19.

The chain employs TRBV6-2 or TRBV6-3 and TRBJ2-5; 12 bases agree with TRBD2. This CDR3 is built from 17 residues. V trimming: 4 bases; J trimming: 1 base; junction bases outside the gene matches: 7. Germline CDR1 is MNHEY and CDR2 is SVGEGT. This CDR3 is CASSSPRTSGAQETQYF. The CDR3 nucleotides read TGTGCCAGCAGTTCCCCCCGGACTAGCGGGGCCCAAGAGACCCAGTACTTC.

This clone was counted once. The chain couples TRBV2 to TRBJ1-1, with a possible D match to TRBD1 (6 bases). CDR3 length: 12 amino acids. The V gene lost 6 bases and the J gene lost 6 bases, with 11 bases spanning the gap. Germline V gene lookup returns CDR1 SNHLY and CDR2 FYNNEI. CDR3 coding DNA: TGTGCCAGCAGACAGGGCGGGCCTGAAGCTTTCTTT. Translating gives CASRQGGPEAFF.

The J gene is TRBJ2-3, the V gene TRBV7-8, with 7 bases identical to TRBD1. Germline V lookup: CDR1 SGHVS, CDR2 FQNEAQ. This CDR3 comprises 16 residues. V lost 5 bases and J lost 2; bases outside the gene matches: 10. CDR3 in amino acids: CASSPNRDSSTDTQYF. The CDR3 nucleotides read TGTGCCAGCAGCCCCAACCGGGACAGCTCCACAGATACGCAGTATTTT.

This chain's CDR3 is CAIRSGSKRDNEQFF. CDR3 DNA: TGTGCCATCAGGAGCGGGAGTAAGCGGGATAATGAGCAGTTCTTC. The rearrangement uses TRBV10-3 and TRBJ2-1; 8 bases agree with TRBD2. The V and J ends lost 6 bases and 7 bases, in that order; junction bases with no gene match: 11. Germline V gene lookup returns CDR1 ENHRY and CDR2 SYGVKD. CDR3 size: 15 residues.

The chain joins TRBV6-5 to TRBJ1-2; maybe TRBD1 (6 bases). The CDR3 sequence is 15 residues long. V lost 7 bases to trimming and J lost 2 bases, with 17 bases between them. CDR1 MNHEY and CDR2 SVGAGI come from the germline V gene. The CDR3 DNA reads TGTGCCAGCAATCCTGGGGGGGGCGGGAACTATGGCTACACCTTC. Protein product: CASNPGGGGNYGYTF.

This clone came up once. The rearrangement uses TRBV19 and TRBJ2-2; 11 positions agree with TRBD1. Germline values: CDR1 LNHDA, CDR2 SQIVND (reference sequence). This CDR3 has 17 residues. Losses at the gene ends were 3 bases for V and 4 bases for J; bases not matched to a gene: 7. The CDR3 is CASSISGTGGFTGELFF. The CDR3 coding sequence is TGTGCCAGTAGTATCAGCGGGACAGGGGGATTCACCGGGGAGCTGTTTTTT.

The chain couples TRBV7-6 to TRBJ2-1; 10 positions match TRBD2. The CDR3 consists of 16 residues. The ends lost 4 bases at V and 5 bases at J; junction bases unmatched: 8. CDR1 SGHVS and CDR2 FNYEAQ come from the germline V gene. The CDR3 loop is CASSWGIAGGDNEQFF. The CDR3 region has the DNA TGTGCCAGCAGCTGGGGAATAGCGGGGGGTGACAATGAGCAGTTCTTC. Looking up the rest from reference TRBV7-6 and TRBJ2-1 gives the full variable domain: GAGVSQSPRYKVTKRGQDVALRCDPISGHVSLYWYRQALGQGPEFLTYFNYEAQQDKSGLPNDRFSAERPEGSISTLTIQRTEQRDSAMYRCASSWGIAGGDNEQFFGPGTRLTVL.

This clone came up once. The CDR3 sequence: CASSIVFRAGNGYTF. The CDR3 DNA reads as TGTGCCAGTAGTATAGTCTTTAGGGCAGGGAATGGCTACACCTTC. The chain links TRBV19 to TRBJ1-2, with D perhaps matching TRBD1 (5 bases). V lost 1 base, J lost 6 bases, and 15 bases lay in between. CDR1 is LNHDA and CDR2 is SQIVND in the germline V gene (reference sequence). CDR3 size: 15 residues. The variable domain in full, with the rest retrieved from reference TRBV19 and TRBJ1-2, is DGGITQSPKYLFRKEGQNVTLSCEQNLNHDAMYWYRQDPGQGLRLIYYSQIVNDFQKGDIAEGYSVSREKKESFPLTVTSAQKNPTAFYLCASSIVFRAGNGYTFGSGTRLTVV.

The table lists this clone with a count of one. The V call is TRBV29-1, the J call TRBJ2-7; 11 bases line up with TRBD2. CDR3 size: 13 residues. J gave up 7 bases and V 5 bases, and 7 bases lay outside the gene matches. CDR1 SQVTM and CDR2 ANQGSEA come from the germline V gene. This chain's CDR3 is CSVLQTSGDEQYF. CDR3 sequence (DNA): TGCAGCGTTCTACAGACTAGCGGGGATGAGCAGTACTTC.

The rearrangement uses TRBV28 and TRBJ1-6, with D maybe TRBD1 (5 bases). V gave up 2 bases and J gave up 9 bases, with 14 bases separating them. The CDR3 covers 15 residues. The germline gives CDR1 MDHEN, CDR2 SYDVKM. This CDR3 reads CASSLGQGGISPLHF. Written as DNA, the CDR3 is TGTGCCAGCAGTTTAGGGCAGGGTGGAATTTCACCCCTCCACTTT.